This TCR beta chain was sequenced in a study of blood T cell repertoires in COVID-19. Per the original methods: Cell counts per sample came from amplifying reference gene primers. The method was immunoSEQ multiplex PCR; TCRdb's version includes in-frame clones alone and lacks a portion of them. V and J calls and clone size are as listed in that table; D and trimming were resolved from the DNA. Of approximately 100,000 clones listed, approximately 83% are singletons. The receptor was isolated from a man aged 55 to 69 with acute or convalescent COVID-19. The specimen sequenced was peripheral blood.

The CDR3 coding sequence is TGTGCCAGCAGTGAGGCCCAGGGGGTTTCACCCCTCCACTTT. Translating it yields CASSEAQGVSPLHF. The chain couples TRBV6-4 to TRBJ1-6, with 7 bases matching TRBD1. Germline assignment: CDR1 MRHNA and CDR2 SNTAGT. The CDR3 sequence is 14 residues long. V lost 3 bases to trimming and J lost 9 bases; unmatched junction nucleotides: 5.